Listed here are 26 T cell receptor beta chains from one sample, sequenced in a study of cytomegalovirus exposure and HLA in healthy donors. A multiplex PCR was run with 60 Vbeta primers and 13 Jbeta primers. Produced via immunoSEQ multiplex PCR; TCRdb's table is partial and in-frame only. The repertoire holds tens of thousands of clones, with roughly 8.2% as singletons. The source material was PBMCs. The receptor set was obtained from a middle-aged man in good health and CMV-seronegative.

This clone was counted between two and nine times. The genes are TRBV5-1 and TRBJ2-3, with D possibly TRBD2 on 6 matching bases. Germline CDR1 SGHRS, CDR2 YFSETQ. Trimming stripped 7 bases from V and 3 bases from J, with 12 bases between. There are 13 residues in the CDR3. CDR3 amino acids: CASEGGNTDTQYF. The CDR3 DNA sequence: TGCGCCAGCGAAGGAGGGAATACAGATACGCAGTATTTT.

This clone showed up just a few times. The V call is TRBV6-1, the J call TRBJ2-7, with 12 bases identical to TRBD2. The CDR3 loop spans 14 amino acids. Germline CDR1 MNHNS, CDR2 SASEGT. V lost 6 bases, J lost 3 bases, and 3 bases stayed unmatched. CDR3 sequence reads: CASRTTSGSYEQYF. CDR3 DNA sequence: TGTGCCAGCAGAACGACTAGCGGGAGCTACGAGCAGTACTTC.

The CDR3 is CASSWNTGDHNEQFF. The DNA for the CDR3 is TGTGCCAGCAGCTGGAATACAGGGGACCACAATGAGCAGTTCTTC. The chain has TRBV7-8 and TRBJ2-1; the match to TRBD1 covers 7 bases. The CDR3 has 15 residues. With V trimmed by 4 bases and J by 5 bases, 8 bases remained unmatched. Germline assignment: CDR1 SGHVS and CDR2 FQNEAQ.

This clone was observed a handful of times. The chain carries TRBV6-1 and TRBJ2-7; possibly TRBD2 for D (5 bases). This CDR3 contains 12 residues. Germline V lookup: CDR1 MNHNS, CDR2 SASEGT. V was shortened by 3 bases and J by 8 bases, with 11 bases between the two germline ends. The CDR3 is CASSERVGKQYF. The CDR3 region has the DNA TGTGCCAGCAGTGAGCGGGTTGGGAAGCAGTACTTC.

There are a few counts of this clone. In nucleotides, the CDR3 is TGTGCCAGTAGTTACGGGGAAGTGCAGTACTTC. Encoded protein: CASSYGEVQYF. J is TRBJ2-7 and V is TRBV19; D may be TRBD2 (5 bases). The CDR3 consists of 11 residues. The germline V and J ends were trimmed by 5 bases and 9 bases, with 11 bases remaining between them. The germline V gene encodes CDR1 LNHDA and CDR2 SQIVND (reference sequence).

On this clone itself: A read error may account for a junction end that differs from germline. Other DNA sequences of this sample code for an identical CDR3. This chain links TRBV19 with TRBJ1-1, with D tentatively TRBD1 (5 bases). The length of the CDR3 is 19 residues. Germline-derived CDR1 and CDR2 are LNHDA and SQIVND (reference sequence). CDR3 loop: CATQRAVGRVGGPNIEAFF. CDR3 in DNA: TGTGCCACCCAAAGGGCCGTAGGCCGGGTGGGGGGACCGAACATTGAAGCTTTCTTT.

This clone was seen a few times. J is TRBJ2-3 and V is TRBV4-1; 7 nucleotides line up with TRBD1. CDR3 length: 14 amino acids. Germline assignment: CDR1 MGHRA and CDR2 YSYEKL. V was pared by 1 base and J by 6 bases, with 4 bases of the junction left unmatched. The CDR3 loop reads CASSQAGTVDTQYF. The CDR3, as DNA: TGCGCCAGCAGCCAAGCAGGGACAGTTGATACGCAGTATTTT.

This rearrangement joins TRBV19 to TRBJ2-6; D not certain. The CDR3 loop spans 13 amino acids. Trimming removed 7 bases at V and 1 base at J, with 5 bases between. Germline CDR1 and CDR2: LNHDA and SQIVND (reference sequence). CDR3 DNA: TGTGCCAGTACCTTATCTGGGGCCAACGTCCTGACTTTC. As protein: CASTLSGANVLTF.

This clone was detected only a few times. The chain uses TRBV7-8 and TRBJ1-4, with unresolved D. CDR1 is SGHVS, CDR2 FQNEAQ, per germline. The CDR3 length is 15 residues. V was shortened by 6 bases and J by 1 base, with 12 bases between the two germline ends. DNA for the CDR3: TGTGCCAGCAGTATCGGAGGCGTAACTAATGAAAAACTGTTTTTT. Translated, it gives CASSIGGVTNEKLFF.

This clone was seen only a few times. The CDR3 bases are TGTGCCAGCAGCCAAGAGGACAGGGGGTTTAATGAGCAGTTCTTC. As protein: CASSQEDRGFNEQFF. The J gene is TRBJ2-1, the V gene TRBV4-2; the match to TRBD1 covers 10 bases. Germline trimming cut 0 bases from V and 7 bases from J; bases unmatched to any gene: 3. Germline V gene sequence: CDR1 LGHNA, CDR2 YNFKEQ. CDR3 length: 15 residues.

The chain has TRBV5-5 and TRBJ2-7; 7 bases are shared with TRBD1. Per germline, CDR1 SGHKS and CDR2 YYEKEE (reference sequence). The CDR3 covers 14 residues. Trimming removed 5 bases from V and 3 bases from J; junction bases left unmatched: 8. The chain's CDR3 is CASRQQGSGYEQYF. CDR3 sequence (DNA): TGTGCCAGCAGACAACAGGGGAGTGGCTACGAGCAGTACTTC.

The genes are TRBV5-1 and TRBJ2-1; 12 bases line up with TRBD2. The V segment lost 0 bases and the J segment 7 bases; nucleotides outside the gene matches: 2. There are 15 residues in the CDR3. The germline V gene encodes CDR1 SGHRS and CDR2 YFSETQ. In DNA, the CDR3 is TGCGCCAGCAGCTTGGAGGGACTAGCGGGTAATGAGCAGTTCTTC. Translating it yields CASSLEGLAGNEQFF.

Only a few counts were recorded for this clone. The chain couples TRBV6-5 to TRBJ2-2; D unresolved. The V gene's germline CDR1 is MNHEY and CDR2 SVGAGI. V lost 5 bases and J 6 bases, leaving 7 bases between the germline ends. This CDR3 spans 12 amino acids. The CDR3 region is CASSPNAGELFF. The CDR3 DNA reads as TGTGCCAGCAGTCCTAACGCCGGGGAGCTGTTTTTT.

This sequence joins TRBV18 and TRBJ1-1, with 12 bases that match TRBD1. CDR1 and CDR2 (germline): KGHSH, LQKENI. With 2 bases clipped from V and 9 bases from J, the junction kept 1 base outside the gene matches. The CDR3 extends over 13 amino acids. CDR3: CASSPRDRGQAFF. The CDR3 coding sequence is TGTGCCAGCTCACCAAGGGACAGGGGGCAAGCTTTCTTT.

The CDR3 protein is CASSSGQLQETQYF. The CDR3 bases are TGCGCCAGCAGCTCGGGACAGCTCCAAGAGACCCAGTACTTC. The J gene is TRBJ2-5, the V gene TRBV5-1, with 7 nucleotides matching TRBD1. Trimming at V came to 3 bases and at J to 1 base, leaving 3 bases not matched to a gene. This CDR3 region has 14 residues. Germline V gives CDR1 SGHRS, CDR2 YFSETQ.

This clone was seen a few times. J is TRBJ1-1 and V is TRBV5-1; D might be TRBD1 (5 bases). This CDR3 is built from 16 residues. Trimming removed 0 bases from V and 0 bases from J, with 12 bases in between. Germline CDR1 and CDR2: SGHRS and YFSETQ. CDR3 sequence: CASSLDGPGMNTEAFF. CDR3 nucleotides: TGCGCCAGCAGCTTGGATGGCCCAGGGATGAACACTGAAGCTTTCTTT.

This clone has more than one count but fewer than ten. The rearrangement uses TRBV28 and TRBJ1-4, with 7 bases lining up with TRBD1. The CDR3 length is 15 residues. V dropped 5 bases and J dropped 7; count of bases not matched to a gene: 10. Germline lookup yields CDR1 MDHEN and CDR2 SYDVKM. The CDR3 nucleotides read TGTGCCAGCAGTCTACCCACAGGGGTAATTGAAAAACTGTTTTTT. Protein sequence: CASSLPTGVIEKLFF.

This clone has only a few counts. J is TRBJ1-2 and V is TRBV9; D uncertain. CDR1 and CDR2 from the germline V gene are SGDLS and YYNGEE. Trimming shortened V by 2 bases and J by 1 base, and 9 bases separated the two germline ends. The length of the CDR3 is 14 residues. The CDR3: CASSVGTLNYGYTF. The CDR3 DNA sequence: TGTGCCAGCAGCGTGGGCACCCTTAACTATGGCTACACCTTC.

This clone was detected a few times. This chain uses TRBV19 with TRBJ2-5; no firm D call. Germline lookup yields CDR1 LNHDA and CDR2 SQIVND (reference sequence). The V gene lost 7 bases and the J gene lost 3 bases, with 6 bases spanning the gap. The CDR3 contains 11 residues. The CDR3 nucleotides are TGTGCCAGTACCCTAGAAGAGACCCAGTACTTC. The encoded protein is CASTLEETQYF.

The rearrangement links TRBV5-4 to TRBJ1-2; 8 bases map to TRBD1. The CDR3 sequence is 14 residues long. V dropped 0 bases and J dropped 7; count of bases not matched to a gene: 5. From germline, CDR1 is SGHNT and CDR2 YYREEE (reference sequence). As DNA, the CDR3 is TGTGCCAGCAGCTTGGGCAGGGGGCGATCTGGCTACACCTTC. It is translated as CASSLGRGRSGYTF.

This clone turned up a few times. J is TRBJ1-2 and V is TRBV20-1; D remains unclear. Germline-derived CDR1 and CDR2 are DFQATT and SNEGSKA (reference sequence). CDR3 size: 10 residues. Trimming stripped 5 bases from V and 6 bases from J, with 7 bases between. The CDR3 nucleotides read TGCAGTGCTTACGAGGATGGCTACACCTTC. This codes for CSAYEDGYTF.

This clone has only one observation. The DNA of the CDR3 is TGTGCCAGCAGCGTAGATCTCGGGAATGAGCAGTTCTTC. Translation: CASSVDLGNEQFF. The V gene is TRBV9, the J gene TRBJ2-1; D is undetermined. V lost 0 bases and J 7 bases, leaving 8 bases between the germline ends. This CDR3 contains 13 residues. Germline values: CDR1 SGDLS, CDR2 YYNGEE.

The chain carries TRBV6-6 and TRBJ1-2; 10 positions match TRBD1. The V gene's germline CDR1 is MNHNY and CDR2 SVGAGI (reference sequence). Trimming took 6 bases from V and 2 from J; bases not matched to a gene: 6. CDR3 size: 15 residues. CDR3 amino acids: CASRPGQGNNYGYTF. The CDR3, as DNA: TGTGCCAGCAGGCCGGGACAGGGGAACAACTATGGCTACACCTTC.

This rearrangement joins TRBV4-2 to TRBJ2-7; D uncertain. Trimming removed 0 bases from V and 0 bases from J, with 9 bases in between. Per germline, CDR1 LGHNA and CDR2 YNFKEQ. The CDR3 extends over 15 amino acids. The CDR3 loop is CASSQDSASSYEQYF. CDR3 bases: TGTGCCAGCAGCCAAGATTCCGCTAGCTCCTACGAGCAGTACTTC.

V usage is TRBV5-1 and J usage is TRBJ2-3; D is undetermined. CDR1 and CDR2 (germline): SGHRS, YFSETQ. V shed 4 bases and J shed 6 bases, with 9 bases lying between them. This CDR3 spans 12 amino acids. In DNA form, the CDR3 reads TGCGCCAGCAGCCCTCAGGCGGATACGCAGTATTTT. Protein product: CASSPQADTQYF.

The chain is built from TRBV6-6 and TRBJ1-1; D is ambiguous. Germline V CDR1 and CDR2: MNHNY, SVGAGI (reference sequence). Trimming shortened V by 11 bases and J by 3 bases, and 13 bases separated the two germline ends. CDR3 length equals 12 residues. As DNA, the CDR3 is TGTGCCGTTCGGGAGGGTCACACTGAAGCTTTCTTT. This sequence encodes CAVREGHTEAFF.